The T cell receptor (beta chain) described here comes from a study of neurological immune-mediated disorders. Study-wide results and limits: TCR-beta repertoires seemed private in all groups, with no expanded CDR3 amino acid sequences shared.

The sample holds many counts of this clonotype. The target antigen is unknown. The authors produced cDNA by 5'RACE using 10-nucleotide random UMIs. Using its own MiXCR run on the 5' RACE reads, TCRdb lists one record per CDR3 protein. The table has fewer than 30,000 distinct CDR3 sequences, about 6.3% seen once; the top ten hold more than 4.5%. Germline V gene lookup returns CDR1 DFQATT and CDR2 SNEGSKA (reference sequence). This CDR3 has 16 amino acids. Trimming shortened V by 3 bases and J by 2 bases, and 20 bases separated the two germline ends. In Maryland, USA, blood bank volunteers were the healthy controls. The starting material, 2 million PBMCs stored at -80 C, gave rise to the unsorted libraries.

The chain combines TRBV20-1 with TRBJ2-7; D is perhaps TRBD2 (6 bases). The clonotype originates from a middle-aged woman in good health. The specimen sequenced was PBMCs. This CDR3 reads CSASFLRDFQTYEQYF. The CDR3 coding sequence is TGCAGTGCTAGTTTCCTCCGGGACTTCCAGACCTACGAGCAGTACTTC.